This T cell receptor (beta chain) was recovered during a study of blood T cells in healthy people across ages. Trimming removed 6 bases from V and 4 bases from J; junction bases left unmatched: 9. The V gene's germline CDR1 is DFQATT and CDR2 SNEGSKA (reference sequence). This CDR3 spans 14 amino acids. A second about 7 to 12 cycle PCR used barcoded and J-beta primers. TCRdb ran MiXCR on the 5' RACE reads and lists one entry per CDR3 protein. The repertoire holds under 750,000 distinct CDR3 sequences, with less than 60% as singletons. The TCR comes from a man older than 75 in good health. Sequencing was done on a sample of blood. The chain joins TRBV20-1 to TRBJ2-1, with 7 positions matching TRBD2. DNA for the CDR3: TGCAGTGCCACTGACCCCGGGGGGTACAATGAGCAGTTCTTC. Protein sequence: CSATDPGGYNEQFF.